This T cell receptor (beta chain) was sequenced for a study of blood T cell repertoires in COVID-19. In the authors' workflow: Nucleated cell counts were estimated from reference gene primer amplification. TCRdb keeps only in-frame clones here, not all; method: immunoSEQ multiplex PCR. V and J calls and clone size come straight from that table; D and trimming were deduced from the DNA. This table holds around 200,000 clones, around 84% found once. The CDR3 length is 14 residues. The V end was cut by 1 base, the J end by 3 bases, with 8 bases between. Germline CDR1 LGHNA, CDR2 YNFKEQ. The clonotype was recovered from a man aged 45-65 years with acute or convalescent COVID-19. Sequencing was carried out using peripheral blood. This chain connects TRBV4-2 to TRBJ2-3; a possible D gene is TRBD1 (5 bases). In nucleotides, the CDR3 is TGTGCCAGCAGCCAAGGGGGCCAAACAGATACGCAGTATTTT. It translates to CASSQGGQTDTQYF.